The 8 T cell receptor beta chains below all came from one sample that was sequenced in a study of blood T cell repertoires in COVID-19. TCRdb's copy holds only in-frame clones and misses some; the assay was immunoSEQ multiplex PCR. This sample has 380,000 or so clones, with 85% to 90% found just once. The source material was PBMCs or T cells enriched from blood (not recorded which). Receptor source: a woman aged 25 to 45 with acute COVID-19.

The DNA of the CDR3 is TGTGCCAGCAGCTTGTCCCAGGCTAAGGGAAACACCATATATTTT. Protein sequence: CASSLSQAKGNTIYF. The chain carries TRBV5-5 and TRBJ1-3; D remains ambiguous. Germline CDR1 SGHKS, CDR2 YYEKEE (reference sequence). This CDR3 is 15 amino acids long. Between the trimmed V and J ends, which lost 1 base and 4 bases, there was a span of 12 bases.

CDR3 in DNA: TGCAGTGCTAGCTCGGGAGAGACCCAGTACTTC. This translates into CSASSGETQYF. V and J are TRBV20-1 and TRBJ2-5; no reliable D call. V was trimmed by 3 bases and J by 4 bases, leaving 6 bases between them. Germline values: CDR1 DFQATT, CDR2 SNEGSKA (reference sequence). CDR3 size: 11 residues.

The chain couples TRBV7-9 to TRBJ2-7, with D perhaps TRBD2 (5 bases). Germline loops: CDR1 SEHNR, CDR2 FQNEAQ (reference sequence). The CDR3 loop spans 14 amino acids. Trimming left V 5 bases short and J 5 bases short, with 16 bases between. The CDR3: CASSPALGGNEQYF. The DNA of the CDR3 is TGTGCCAGCAGCCCAGCCCTTGGAGGAAACGAGCAGTACTTC.

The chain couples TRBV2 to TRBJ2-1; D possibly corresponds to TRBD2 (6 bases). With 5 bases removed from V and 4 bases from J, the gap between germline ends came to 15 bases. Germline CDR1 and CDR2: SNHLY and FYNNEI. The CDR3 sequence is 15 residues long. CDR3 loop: CASSRSGRRYNEQFF. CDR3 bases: TGTGCCAGCAGTAGAAGCGGGCGGCGGTACAATGAGCAGTTCTTC.

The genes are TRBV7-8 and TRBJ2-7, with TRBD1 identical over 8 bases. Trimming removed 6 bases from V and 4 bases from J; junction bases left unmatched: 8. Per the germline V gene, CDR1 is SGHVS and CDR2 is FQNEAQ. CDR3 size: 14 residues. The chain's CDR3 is CASRPRTGSYEQYF. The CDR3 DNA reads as TGTGCCAGCAGACCCAGGACAGGGAGTTACGAGCAGTACTTC.

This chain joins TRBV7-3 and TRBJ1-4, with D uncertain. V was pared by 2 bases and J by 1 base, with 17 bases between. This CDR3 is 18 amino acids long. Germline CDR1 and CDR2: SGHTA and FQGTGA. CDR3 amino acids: CASSLPTPSQVTNEKLFF. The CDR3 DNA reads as TGTGCCAGCAGCTTACCTACCCCGAGTCAGGTAACTAATGAAAAACTGTTTTTT.

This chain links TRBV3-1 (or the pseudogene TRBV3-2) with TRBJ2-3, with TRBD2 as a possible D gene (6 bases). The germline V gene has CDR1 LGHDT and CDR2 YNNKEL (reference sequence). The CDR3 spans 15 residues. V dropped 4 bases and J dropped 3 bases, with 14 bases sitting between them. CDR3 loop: CASSRAGRGTDTQYF. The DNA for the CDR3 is TGTGCCAGCAGCCGCGCAGGCCGGGGGACAGATACGCAGTATTTT.

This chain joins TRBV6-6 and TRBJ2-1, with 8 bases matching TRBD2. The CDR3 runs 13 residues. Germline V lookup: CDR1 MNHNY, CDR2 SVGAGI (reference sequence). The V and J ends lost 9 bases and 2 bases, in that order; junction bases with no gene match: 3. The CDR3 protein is CASSGLAYNEQFF. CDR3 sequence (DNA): TGTGCCAGTTCGGGACTAGCCTACAATGAGCAGTTCTTC.